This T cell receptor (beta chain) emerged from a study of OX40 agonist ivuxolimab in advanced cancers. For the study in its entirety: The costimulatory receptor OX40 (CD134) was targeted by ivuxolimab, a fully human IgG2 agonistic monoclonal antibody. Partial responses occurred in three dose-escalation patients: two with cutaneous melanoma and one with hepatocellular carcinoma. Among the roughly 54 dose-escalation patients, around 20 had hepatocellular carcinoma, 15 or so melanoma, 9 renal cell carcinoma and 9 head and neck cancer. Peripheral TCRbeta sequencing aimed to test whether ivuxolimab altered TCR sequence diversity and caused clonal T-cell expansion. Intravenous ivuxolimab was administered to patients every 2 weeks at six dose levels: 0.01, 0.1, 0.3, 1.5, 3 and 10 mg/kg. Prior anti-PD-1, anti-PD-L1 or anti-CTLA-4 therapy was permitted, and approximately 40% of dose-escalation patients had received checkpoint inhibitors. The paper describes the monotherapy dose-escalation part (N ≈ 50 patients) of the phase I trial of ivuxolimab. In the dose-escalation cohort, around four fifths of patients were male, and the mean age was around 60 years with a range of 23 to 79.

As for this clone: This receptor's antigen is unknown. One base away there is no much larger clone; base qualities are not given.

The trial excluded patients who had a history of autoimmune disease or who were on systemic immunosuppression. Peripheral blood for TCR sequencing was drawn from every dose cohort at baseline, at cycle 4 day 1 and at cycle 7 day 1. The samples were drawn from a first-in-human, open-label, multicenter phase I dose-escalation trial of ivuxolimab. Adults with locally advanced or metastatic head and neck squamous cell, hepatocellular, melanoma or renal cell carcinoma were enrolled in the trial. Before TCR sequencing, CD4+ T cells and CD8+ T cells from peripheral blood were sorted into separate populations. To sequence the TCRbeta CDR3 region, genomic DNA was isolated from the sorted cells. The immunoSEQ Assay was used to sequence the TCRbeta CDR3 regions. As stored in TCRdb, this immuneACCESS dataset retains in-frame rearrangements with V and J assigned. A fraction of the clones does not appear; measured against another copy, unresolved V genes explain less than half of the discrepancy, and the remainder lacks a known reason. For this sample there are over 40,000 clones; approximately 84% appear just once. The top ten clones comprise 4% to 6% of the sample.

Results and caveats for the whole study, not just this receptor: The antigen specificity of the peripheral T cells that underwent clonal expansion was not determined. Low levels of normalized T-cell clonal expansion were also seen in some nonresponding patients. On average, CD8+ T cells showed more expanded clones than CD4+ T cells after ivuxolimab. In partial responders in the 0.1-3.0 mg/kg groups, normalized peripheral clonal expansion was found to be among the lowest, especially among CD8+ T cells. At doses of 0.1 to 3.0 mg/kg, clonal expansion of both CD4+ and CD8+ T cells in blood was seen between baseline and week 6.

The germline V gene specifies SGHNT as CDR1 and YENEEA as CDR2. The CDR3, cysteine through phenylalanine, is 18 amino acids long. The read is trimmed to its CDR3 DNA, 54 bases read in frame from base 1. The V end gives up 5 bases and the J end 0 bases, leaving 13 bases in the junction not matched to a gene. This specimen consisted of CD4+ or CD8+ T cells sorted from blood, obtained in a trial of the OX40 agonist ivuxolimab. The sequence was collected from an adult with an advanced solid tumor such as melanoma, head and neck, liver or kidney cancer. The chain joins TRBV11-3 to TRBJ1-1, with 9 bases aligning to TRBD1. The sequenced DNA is TGTGCCAGCAGCCAGGCCGGGACCTACAGGGGGCTGAACACTGAAGCTTTCTTT. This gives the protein CASSQAGTYRGLNTEAFF. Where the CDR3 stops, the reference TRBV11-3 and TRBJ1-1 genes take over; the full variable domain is EAGVVQSPRYKIIEKKQPVAFWCNPISGHNTLYWYLQNLGQGPELLIRYENEEAVDDSQLPKDRFSAERLKGVDSTLKIQPAELGDSAVYLCASSQAGTYRGLNTEAFFGQGTRLTVV.